This is a list of T cell receptor beta chains from one sample in a study of CD8+ T cells in alopecia areata. The data were produced by immunoSEQ multiplex PCR, yet TCRdb's version contains in-frame clones alone and is incomplete. Here the sample spans fewer than 40,000 clones, nearly 55% being singletons. The sequenced sample consisted of CD4+ Tregs sorted from blood. The receptors were gathered from a human donor with alopecia areata. CDR3s include the opening cysteine and the closing phenylalanine or tryptophan. A D gene is named only where the DNA matches it firmly. Clone size is not always given. Where it is, it says once, few, many or a class for expanded clones.

clone size: NA
J gene: TRBJ2-7
V gene: TRBV6-6
D gene: NA
CDR3 length: 15
CDR3 DNA: TGTGCCAGCAGAGAGACTAGCACAGGGGACTACGAGCAGTACTTC
CDR3 protein: CASRETSTGDYEQYF

clone size: NA
J gene: TRBJ1-2
V gene: TRBV7-9
D gene: TRBD1
CDR3 length: 14
CDR3 DNA: TGTGCCAGCAGCCGCATAGGGGACAGCTATGGCTACACCTTC
CDR3 protein: CASSRIGDSYGYTF

clone size: once
J gene: TRBJ2-7
V gene: TRBV6-5
D gene: NA
CDR3 length: 14
CDR3 DNA: TGTGCCAGCGGCCTGGGGATGCCCTCCTACGAGCAGTACTTC
CDR3 protein: CASGLGMPSYEQYF

clone size: once
J gene: TRBJ2-7
V gene: TRBV27
D gene: NA
CDR3 length: 14
CDR3 DNA: TGTGCCAGCAGTTTATGGCAGGGCCCAAACGAGCAGTACTTC
CDR3 protein: CASSLWQGPNEQYF

clone size: NA
J gene: TRBJ2-3
V gene: TRBV5-1
D gene: TRBD1
CDR3 length: 15
CDR3 DNA: TGCGCCAGCCGCATAGGGACAGGGGAGACAGATACGCAGTATTTT
CDR3 protein: CASRIGTGETDTQYF

clone size: NA
J gene: TRBJ1-2
V gene: TRBV25-1
D gene: NA
CDR3 length: 14
CDR3 DNA: TGTGCCAGCAGTGAGCTGGGAAACGGCTATGGCTACACCTTC
CDR3 protein: CASSELGNGYGYTF

clone size: NA
J gene: TRBJ1-2
V gene: TRBV6-1
D gene: TRBD1
CDR3 length: 14
CDR3 DNA: TGTGCCAGCAGTGAGATCAGGACAGGGAATGGCTACACCTTC
CDR3 protein: CASSEIRTGNGYTF

clone size: medium-sized
J gene: TRBJ2-1
V gene: TRBV7-3
D gene: NA
CDR3 length: 14
CDR3 DNA: TGTGCCAGCAGCCCCGGCAGGGGAGGGTATGAGCAGTTCTTC
CDR3 protein: CASSPGRGGYEQFF

clone size: NA
J gene: TRBJ2-7
V gene: TRBV18
D gene: NA
CDR3 length: 16
CDR3 DNA: TGTGCCAGCTCACCACAGGCAGGCCGAAGCTCCTACGAGCAGTACTTC
CDR3 protein: CASSPQAGRSSYEQYF

clone size: NA
J gene: TRBJ1-2
V gene: TRBV23-1
D gene: TRBD1
CDR3 length: 18
CDR3 DNA: TGCGCCAGCACACCCCGAGCCCCTCGCGACAGGGACAACTATGGCTACACCTTC
CDR3 protein: CASTPRAPRDRDNYGYTF

clone size: once
J gene: TRBJ2-5
V gene: TRBV7-2
D gene: TRBD2
CDR3 length: 14
CDR3 DNA: TGTGCCAGCAGCCCTATGGGGGGGAGAGAGACCCAGTACTTC
CDR3 protein: CASSPMGGRETQYF

clone size: NA
J gene: TRBJ1-2
V gene: TRBV6-1
D gene: NA
CDR3 length: 13
CDR3 DNA: TGTGCCAGCACCCCCCGGTACGGGGGTGGCTACACCTTC
CDR3 protein: CASTPRYGGGYTF

clone size: few
J gene: TRBJ2-3
V gene: TRBV2
D gene: TRBD1
CDR3 length: 16
CDR3 DNA: TGTGCCAGCAACCCAACTCCGGGACAGGTGACAGATACGCAGTATTTT
CDR3 protein: CASNPTPGQVTDTQYF

clone size: NA
J gene: TRBJ2-5
V gene: TRBV11-2
D gene: TRBD2
CDR3 length: 17
CDR3 DNA: TGTGCCAGCAGCCTGGGGACTAGCGGGGGCCAAGGAGAGACCCAGTACTTC
CDR3 protein: CASSLGTSGGQGETQYF

clone size: NA
J gene: TRBJ2-1
V gene: TRBV7-2
D gene: TRBD2
CDR3 length: 16
CDR3 DNA: TGTGCCAGCAGCTCGGTACTAGCGGGGGCTTACAATGAGCAGTTCTTC
CDR3 protein: CASSSVLAGAYNEQFF

clone size: NA
J gene: TRBJ2-5
V gene: TRBV18
D gene: TRBD2
CDR3 length: 16
CDR3 DNA: TGTGCCAGCTCAACCGGACTAGCGGGGGGGCAAGAGACCCAGTACTTC
CDR3 protein: CASSTGLAGGQETQYF

clone size: NA
J gene: TRBJ2-5
V gene: TRBV9
D gene: TRBD2
CDR3 length: 16
CDR3 DNA: TGTGCCAGCAGCCCCCGGGGCGGGAGGGCCCGAGAGACCCAGTACTTC
CDR3 protein: CASSPRGGRARETQYF

clone size: NA
J gene: TRBJ2-5
V gene: TRBV5-1
D gene: NA
CDR3 length: 11
CDR3 DNA: TGCGCCAGCAGTTCCCAAGAGACCCAGTACTTC
CDR3 protein: CASSSQETQYF

clone size: few
J gene: TRBJ1-5
V gene: TRBV7-2
D gene: TRBD1
CDR3 length: 15
CDR3 DNA: TGTGCCAGCAGGGAGGGACAGCGAAGCAATCAGCCCCAGCATTTT
CDR3 protein: CASREGQRSNQPQHF

clone size: NA
J gene: TRBJ2-3
V gene: TRBV5-1
D gene: TRBD2
CDR3 length: 16
CDR3 DNA: TGCGCCAGCAGCTTTAGCGGGAGCCCATCGACAGATACGCAGTATTTT
CDR3 protein: CASSFSGSPSTDTQYF

clone size: NA
J gene: TRBJ2-7
V gene: TRBV7-9
D gene: TRBD1
CDR3 length: 14
CDR3 DNA: TGTGCCAGCAGCTCTAGGGACAGGGGGTACGAGCAGTACTTC
CDR3 protein: CASSSRDRGYEQYF

clone size: NA
J gene: TRBJ1-5
V gene: TRBV5-1
D gene: NA
CDR3 length: 15
CDR3 DNA: TGCGCCAGCAGCTTGACGGGTGAGATACATCAGCCCCAGCATTTT
CDR3 protein: CASSLTGEIHQPQHF

clone size: NA
J gene: TRBJ1-2
V gene: TRBV2
D gene: NA
CDR3 length: 13
CDR3 DNA: TGTGCCAGCGATGAAGTAAGAAACTATGGCTACACCTTC
CDR3 protein: CASDEVRNYGYTF

clone size: medium-sized
J gene: TRBJ2-1
V gene: TRBV28
D gene: NA
CDR3 length: 17
CDR3 DNA: TGTGCCAGCAGTACTCCGGGGGGCGGGAGCTCCTACAATGAGCAGTTCTTC
CDR3 protein: CASSTPGGGSSYNEQFF

clone size: NA
J gene: TRBJ2-3
V gene: TRBV18
D gene: TRBD1
CDR3 length: 15
CDR3 DNA: TGTGCCAGCTCCCTGGACAGGTCAGCCACAGATACGCAGTATTTT
CDR3 protein: CASSLDRSATDTQYF

clone size: NA
J gene: TRBJ2-2
V gene: TRBV7-3
D gene: NA
CDR3 length: 14
CDR3 DNA: TGTGCCAGCAGCTCCGGCCCCGGGAGCGGGGAGCTGTTTTTT
CDR3 protein: CASSSGPGSGELFF

clone size: once
J gene: TRBJ2-3
V gene: TRBV6-5
D gene: TRBD1
CDR3 length: 13
CDR3 DNA: TGTGCCAGCAGGACAGGGTTTTCTGGTACGCAGTATTTT
CDR3 protein: CASRTGFSGTQYF

clone size: once
J gene: TRBJ1-2
V gene: TRBV27
D gene: TRBD1
CDR3 length: 18
CDR3 DNA: TGTGCCAGCAGTTTGGTTAGGAGTGGTACAGGGGGCTTGCGTGGCTACACCTTC
CDR3 protein: CASSLVRSGTGGLRGYTF

clone size: NA
J gene: TRBJ2-5
V gene: TRBV5-1
D gene: TRBD1
CDR3 length: 15
CDR3 DNA: TGCGCCAGCAGTTGGGACAGGTTCATCCGAGAGTCTCAGTACTTC
CDR3 protein: CASSWDRFIRESQYF

clone size: once
J gene: TRBJ1-6
V gene: TRBV7-2
D gene: NA
CDR3 length: 16
CDR3 DNA: TGTGCCAGCAGCTTATTGACCCGGACCTATAATTCACCCCTCCACTTT
CDR3 protein: CASSLLTRTYNSPLHF

clone size: NA
J gene: TRBJ1-1
V gene: TRBV5-1
D gene: NA
CDR3 length: 14
CDR3 DNA: TGCGCCAGCAGCCCGGCCGGGGGGACCACTGAAGCTTTCTTT
CDR3 protein: CASSPAGGTTEAFF

clone size: NA
J gene: TRBJ2-5
V gene: TRBV7-2
D gene: NA
CDR3 length: 13
CDR3 DNA: TGTGCCAGCAGCCGCCTCGGGGGAGAGACCCAGTACTTC
CDR3 protein: CASSRLGGETQYF

clone size: NA
J gene: TRBJ1-5
V gene: TRBV29-1
D gene: TRBD1
CDR3 length: 12
CDR3 DNA: TGCAGCATCGGACAGGGCAATCAGCCCCAGCATTTT
CDR3 protein: CSIGQGNQPQHF

clone size: few
J gene: TRBJ2-1
V gene: TRBV2
D gene: NA
CDR3 length: 12
CDR3 DNA: TGTGCCAGCAGTAGGCGGTACAATGAGCAGTTCTTC
CDR3 protein: CASSRRYNEQFF

clone size: NA
J gene: TRBJ2-1
V gene: TRBV9
D gene: NA
CDR3 length: 15
CDR3 DNA: TGTGCCAGCAGCACCACCGGGACCCCTTTGGGTGAGCAGTTCTTC
CDR3 protein: CASSTTGTPLGEQFF

clone size: few
J gene: TRBJ2-5
V gene: TRBV27
D gene: NA
CDR3 length: 13
CDR3 DNA: TGTGCCAGCAGCGCCCGAATAGGAGAGACCCAGTACTTC
CDR3 protein: CASSARIGETQYF

clone size: NA
J gene: TRBJ2-1
V gene: TRBV19
D gene: TRBD1
CDR3 length: 17
CDR3 DNA: TGTGCCAGTAGTGTTATCAGGGGGCCCACTCTATACAATGAGCAGTTCTTC
CDR3 protein: CASSVIRGPTLYNEQFF

clone size: NA
J gene: TRBJ2-7
V gene: TRBV7-3
D gene: TRBD2
CDR3 length: 15
CDR3 DNA: TGTGCCAGCAGCCCAAGACTAGCGGGAGTAGAAGAGCAGTACTTC
CDR3 protein: CASSPRLAGVEEQYF

clone size: NA
J gene: TRBJ2-3
V gene: TRBV27
D gene: NA
CDR3 length: 15
CDR3 DNA: TGTGCCAGCAGCTTCGGGGACCCGAGGGCAGATACGCAGTATTTT
CDR3 protein: CASSFGDPRADTQYF

clone size: medium-sized
J gene: TRBJ2-1
V gene: TRBV7-9
D gene: TRBD1
CDR3 length: 14
CDR3 DNA: TGTGCCAGCATAAAACAGGGGGCAAGCGATGAGCAGTTCTTC
CDR3 protein: CASIKQGASDEQFF

clone size: NA
J gene: TRBJ2-1
V gene: TRBV7-9
D gene: NA
CDR3 length: 15
CDR3 DNA: TGTGCCAGCAGCCGACAGGCTGCAGGGGTCGATGAGCAGTTCTTC
CDR3 protein: CASSRQAAGVDEQFF

clone size: NA
J gene: TRBJ2-1
V gene: TRBV18
D gene: NA
CDR3 length: 16
CDR3 DNA: TGTGCCAGCTCACGGACAGAGACTAGCTCCTACAATGAGCAGTTCTTC
CDR3 protein: CASSRTETSSYNEQFF

clone size: NA
J gene: TRBJ2-7
V gene: TRBV15
D gene: TRBD1
CDR3 length: 17
CDR3 DNA: TGTGCCACCAGCAGAGATACTTGGACAGGGGGCATCAACGAGCAGTACTTC
CDR3 protein: CATSRDTWTGGINEQYF